This is a list of T cell receptor beta chains from one sample in a study of T cells in Graves' hyperthyroidism and ophthalmopathy. One entry per CDR3 protein, called by TCRdb with MiXCR from the multiplex PCR reads. Seen here are hundreds of thousands of distinct CDR3 sequences, 45% observed once, and the top ten hold about 7.2%. Sequenced material: peripheral blood or thyroid tissue (not recorded which). Receptors originate from an adult man with Graves' disease, either hyperthyroidism or ophthalmopathy (not recorded which). Each CDR3 is given with its conserved first and last residue. The order of the fields is V gene, D gene, clone size, J gene, CDR3 DNA, CDR3 protein. A D gene is named only where the DNA matches it firmly. Rows may omit the clone size; those that give it use once, few, many or a size class.

TRBV29-1	TRBD1	.	TRBJ1-2	TGCAGCGTTGAAGACGCAGGGGGTCCGGTCTACGGCTACACCTTC	CSVEDAGGPVYGYTF
TRBV29-1	TRBD2	once	TRBJ2-5	TGCAGCGTGGCCACGGGGGGGCCTGAGACCCAGTACTTC	CSVATGGPETQYF
TRBV7-9	.	few	TRBJ1-1	TGTGCCAGCAGCCCCGCCCCCAGAATTTGGAGGAACACTGAAGCTTTCTTT	CASSPAPRIWRNTEAFF
TRBV7-2	.	.	TRBJ1-6	TGTGCCAGCAGCAAACAGGGTTCACCCCTCCACTTT	CASSKQGSPLHF
TRBV20-1	TRBD1	.	TRBJ1-1	TGCAGTGCTCCGGGACAGGGGCGGCGGGCTTTCTTT	CSAPGQGRRAFF
TRBV20-1	.	few	TRBJ2-7	TGCAGTGCTAGAGGAGGGGCGGTTCCCTACGAGCAGTACTTC	CSARGGAVPYEQYF
TRBV6-1	.	.	TRBJ1-4	TGTGCCAGCAGTGAAGCGTCGGAGGGTGGACAGCCGGAAAAACTGTTTTTT	CASSEASEGGQPEKLFF
TRBV20-1	TRBD1	few	TRBJ2-7	TGCAGTGCTAGGTACGGACAGGGGTTCGACGAGCAGTACTTC	CSARYGQGFDEQYF
TRBV12-3/TRBV12-4	.	.	TRBJ1-2	TGTGCCAGCTCACGGTCAGGGACGGATGGCTACACCTTC	CASSRSGTDGYTF
TRBV7-9	.	many	TRBJ1-2	TGTGCCAGCAGTCCCCCTCAGGAGAGTTACACCTTC	CASSPPQESYTF